One sample yielded the 21 T cell receptor beta chains listed below, sequenced in a study of blood T cell repertoires in COVID-19 (TCRdb year 2020). Library creation used the immunoSEQ multiplex PCR assay. TCRdb took this table from immuneACCESS and kept in-frame rearrangements with V and J called. Such tables lack part of the clones; where checked against another copy, unresolved V genes explain under half of the gap, and the rest is unexplained. A total of under 100,000 clones appear in this sample, around 90% of them only once. In total, the top ten clones hold around 3.4% of the sample. Sequenced: peripheral blood. All receptors come from a woman between 65 and 79 years old with acute or convalescent COVID-19.

The chain uses TRBV5-8 and TRBJ2-7, with 9 bases fitting TRBD1. After removal of 2 bases from V and 4 bases from J, the junction contained 16 bases not matched to a gene. CDR3 size: 18 residues. CDR1 SGHTS and CDR2 YDEGEE come from the germline V gene. CDR3 coding DNA: TGTGCCAGCAGCTTTCGGAGAGTTGTCCGGGACAGGGAGTACGAGCAGTACGTC. Its protein product is CASSFRRVVRDREYEQYV.

CDR3 coding DNA: TGTGCCAGTAACCAGGACAGGGCATCCTACAATGAGCAGTTCTTC. Translation: CASNQDRASYNEQFF. This chain connects TRBV19 to TRBJ2-1, with TRBD1 matching 8 bases. Looked up from germline, CDR1 is LNHDA and CDR2 is SQIVND (reference sequence). The ends lost 7 bases at V and 1 base at J; junction bases unmatched: 6. CDR3 length: 15 amino acids.

The V and J genes are TRBV30 and TRBJ1-1, with TRBD1 matching over 8 bases. The junction had 5 bases not matched to a gene; V was cut back by 0 bases and J by 5 bases. The CDR3 consists of 14 residues. Per the germline V gene, CDR1 is GTSNPN and CDR2 is SVGIG (reference sequence). In DNA form, the CDR3 reads TGTGCCTGGAGTGTAACAGGGGGAAGTACTGAAGCTTTCTTT. Encoded protein: CAWSVTGGSTEAFF.

The chain recombines TRBV5-4 with TRBJ1-2; 8 bases match TRBD1. Germline assignment: CDR1 SGHNT and CDR2 YYREEE (reference sequence). The CDR3 is 15 residues long. The J segment lost 0 bases and the V segment lost 3 bases, leaving 4 bases of the junction unmatched. CDR3 amino acids: CASSSRQGTNYGYTF. The DNA of the CDR3 is TGTGCCAGCAGCTCCCGACAGGGGACTAACTATGGCTACACCTTC.

The chain has TRBV7-9 and TRBJ1-6; TRBD1 is a possible D gene (5 bases). V was clipped by 1 base and J by 7 bases, with 11 bases between them. The CDR3 contains 15 residues. Germline-derived CDR1 and CDR2 are SEHNR and FQNEAQ (reference sequence). DNA of the CDR3: TGTGCCAGCAGCTTAGTACAGGCTCAGAATTCACCCCTCCACTTT. Translating it yields CASSLVQAQNSPLHF.

The V and J genes are TRBV7-2 and TRBJ2-1, with 7 bases that match TRBD2. Germline loops: CDR1 SGHTA, CDR2 FQGNSA. J was trimmed by 8 bases and V by 1 base; bases with no gene match: 5. CDR3 size: 14 residues. In DNA, the CDR3 is TGTGCCAGCAGCTTAGAGAAGCGGGGTTATGAGCAGTTCTTC. Protein sequence: CASSLEKRGYEQFF.

The gene calls are TRBV11-2 and TRBJ1-2; no reliable D call. Per germline, CDR1 SGHAT and CDR2 FQNNGV. V was clipped by 7 bases and J by 4 bases, with 22 bases between them. CDR3 length: 16 residues. The CDR3 nucleotides are TGTGCCAGCACCAATAGCGCTTACCCATGGCTCTATGGCTACACCTTC. Protein sequence: CASTNSAYPWLYGYTF.

This chain links TRBV4-2 with TRBJ1-4; TRBD1 aligns across 7 bases. V lost 0 bases and J lost 7; bases outside the gene matches: 5. The length of the CDR3 is 15 residues. The V gene's germline CDR1 is LGHNA and CDR2 YNFKEQ. CDR3 sequence: CASSQEWDRLEKLFF. The CDR3 nucleotides read TGTGCCAGCAGCCAAGAGTGGGACAGACTTGAAAAACTGTTTTTT.

This clone has a single count. The genes are TRBV7-9 and TRBJ2-5; TRBD2 aligns across 13 bases. CDR1 is SEHNR, CDR2 FQNEAQ, per germline (reference sequence). V dropped 5 bases and J dropped 6; count of bases not matched to a gene: 12. CDR3 length: 17 amino acids. CDR3 nucleotide sequence: TGTGCCAGCAGCGCCGGGACTAGCGGGACAATTGGACAGACCCAGTACTTC. Protein sequence: CASSAGTSGTIGQTQYF.

The rearrangement joins TRBV25-1 to TRBJ1-2, with 7 bases identical to TRBD1. Germline CDR1 MGHDK, CDR2 SYGVNS. The trim removed 5 bases at V and 2 bases at J, leaving 5 bases unmatched. This CDR3 region has 14 residues. The CDR3, as DNA: TGTGCCAGCAGTAAAGCGACAGGGAACTATGGCTACACCTTC. Protein sequence: CASSKATGNYGYTF.

The chain couples TRBV7-8 to TRBJ2-7; D ambiguous. Trimming shortened V by 1 base and J by 3 bases, and 7 bases separated the two germline ends. The CDR3 loop spans 13 amino acids. Per germline, CDR1 SGHVS and CDR2 FQNEAQ. The CDR3 loop is CASSLGAGYEQYF. CDR3 bases: TGTGCCAGCAGCTTAGGGGCCGGCTACGAGCAGTACTTC.

The chain is built from TRBV2 and TRBJ2-7, with unresolved D. The V end was cut by 4 bases, the J end by 7 bases, with 20 bases between. The CDR3 sequence is 15 residues long. Germline V gives CDR1 SNHLY, CDR2 FYNNEI. The CDR3 coding sequence is TGTGCCAGCAGTGTCGAGCGCCCTATCTTTGGGGAGCAGTACTTC. The encoded protein is CASSVERPIFGEQYF.

V and J are TRBV10-3 and TRBJ1-1; TRBD1 might be the D (5 bases). CDR1 and CDR2 from the germline V gene are ENHRY and SYGVKD. CDR3 length equals 15 residues. Trimming removed 3 bases from V and 4 bases from J, with 15 bases in between. This CDR3 reads CAISDREGTVTEAFF. The DNA for the CDR3 is TGTGCCATCAGTGACAGGGAAGGTACGGTCACTGAAGCTTTCTTT.

Notes on this clone: Within the sample, other DNA sequences also encode this same CDR3. This chain links TRBV19 with TRBJ2-7, with D perhaps matching TRBD2 (5 bases). The V end lost 1 base, the J end lost 6 bases, and 10 bases lay between the germline ends. The CDR3 is made up of 13 amino acids. The V gene's germline CDR1 is LNHDA and CDR2 SQIVND (reference sequence). The CDR3 DNA sequence: TGTGCCAGTAGTATAGCCAGCGGTAGCGAGCAGTACTTC. This codes for CASSIASGSEQYF.

The V and J genes are TRBV28 and TRBJ2-2; 7 nucleotides line up with TRBD1. The V and J ends lost 4 bases and 0 bases, in that order; junction bases with no gene match: 8. Per germline, CDR1 MDHEN and CDR2 SYDVKM. CDR3 size: 17 residues. The CDR3 nucleotides are TGTGCCAGCAGTTCACTCGAGGGACAGCCGAACACCGGGGAGCTGTTTTTT. Amino acid sequence: CASSSLEGQPNTGELFF. The full variable domain, its missing parts supplied by reference TRBV28 and TRBJ2-2, is DVKVTQSSRYLVKRTGEKVFLECVQDMDHENMFWYRQDPGLGLRLIYFSYDVKMKEKGDIPEGYSVSREKKERFSLILESASTNQTSMYLCASSSLEGQPNTGELFFGEGSRLTVL.

The chain is built from TRBV20-1 and TRBJ2-1; D call uncertain. CDR3 length: 16 amino acids. The germline gives CDR1 DFQATT, CDR2 SNEGSKA (reference sequence). Trimming stripped 3 bases from V and 1 base from J, with 16 bases between. CDR3 residues: CSASSRFERSYNEQFF. The DNA for the CDR3 is TGCAGTGCTAGTTCTAGGTTTGAGAGGTCCTACAATGAGCAGTTCTTC.

The V call is TRBV19, the J call TRBJ2-3, with 16 bases lining up with TRBD2. This CDR3 contains 17 residues. J lost 5 bases, V lost 8 bases, and 10 bases had no gene match. CDR1 is LNHDA, CDR2 SQIVND, per germline (reference sequence). The CDR3 region is CASGAGTSGGARDTQYF. The CDR3 nucleotides read TGTGCCAGTGGGGCCGGGACTAGCGGGGGGGCCCGAGATACGCAGTATTTT. The whole variable domain, filled in from reference TRBV19 and TRBJ2-3, reads DGGITQSPKYLFRKEGQNVTLSCEQNLNHDAMYWYRQDPGQGLRLIYYSQIVNDFQKGDIAEGYSVSREKKESFPLTVTSAQKNPTAFYLCASGAGTSGGARDTQYFGPGTRLTVL.

This clone was observed once. The V and J genes are TRBV5-6 and TRBJ1-2; D uncertain. The CDR3 contains 12 residues. Germline V CDR1 and CDR2: SGHDT, YYEEEE. V was shortened by 4 bases and J by 4 bases, with 8 bases between the two germline ends. The CDR3 sequence is CASSPRVYGYTF. DNA of the CDR3: TGTGCCAGCAGCCCGAGGGTCTATGGCTACACCTTC.

This clone was seen only once. The chain is built from TRBV28 and TRBJ1-5; 7 bases agree with TRBD1. With 5 bases clipped from V and 6 bases from J, the junction kept 10 bases outside the gene matches. The CDR3 length is 15 residues. Germline CDR1 reads MDHEN; CDR2 reads SYDVKM. Written as DNA, the CDR3 is TGTGCCAGCAGTACTCTGACAGGGACTGGTCAGCCCCAGCATTTT. Protein sequence: CASSTLTGTGQPQHF.

The V gene is TRBV5-4, the J gene TRBJ2-1, with 13 bases fitting TRBD2. Germline CDR1 and CDR2: SGHNT and YYREEE (reference sequence). J was trimmed by 9 bases and V by 3 bases; bases with no gene match: 12. This CDR3 is built from 17 residues. The CDR3 DNA reads as TGTGCCAGCAGCTCACCGGGACTAGCGGGGTTGTTTGGTGAGCAGTTCTTC. It codes for CASSSPGLAGLFGEQFF.

J is TRBJ2-7 and V is TRBV19; TRBD2 is a possible D gene (6 bases). CDR1 is LNHDA, CDR2 SQIVND, per germline (reference sequence). This CDR3 spans 13 amino acids. Trimming took 8 bases from V and 5 from J, leaving 16 bases between them. CDR3: CASGTGTLNEQYF. The CDR3 DNA is TGTGCCAGTGGTACCGGGACTCTTAACGAGCAGTACTTC.